Included here is one T cell receptor beta chain sequence, with context. The protocol was immunoSEQ multiplex PCR, while the TCRdb copy is restricted to in-frame clones and leaves out a portion. The table has some 57,000 clones, 85% to 90% seen once. This specimen comes from a study of pediatric ulcerative colitis. Controls had colonoscopy for suspected IBD, with normal endoscopy and no IBD the following year. V lost 1 base, J lost 2 bases, and 10 bases lay in between. From germline, CDR1 is SGDLS and CDR2 YYNGEE. The CDR3 contains 14 residues. The sequencing input was blood. The V call is TRBV9, the J call TRBJ2-7; D uncertain. This TCR derives from a boy between 10 and 17 years old who was a control in a study of pediatric ulcerative colitis. The CDR3 reads CASSVSPATYEQYF. DNA of the CDR3: TGTGCCAGCAGCGTAAGTCCTGCAACCTACGAGCAGTACTTC.